The 3 T cell receptor beta chains presented below share a single source sample, sequenced in a study of T cells in Graves' hyperthyroidism and ophthalmopathy. RNA transcripts provided the source from which TCR beta CDR3 regions were amplified. TCR CDR3 underwent first-round RT-PCR with the HTBI primer set. TCRdb re-called the multiplex PCR reads through MiXCR, storing one row per CDR3 protein. The data contain 300,000 to 400,000 distinct CDR3 sequences, about 14% of them singletons. Source material: blood. The source is a woman in her twenties or thirties with Graves' ophthalmopathy.

The J gene is TRBJ1-4, the V gene TRBV6-1, with TRBD1 identical over 9 bases. Germline V gives CDR1 MNHNS, CDR2 SASEGT. The CDR3 has 17 residues. With V trimmed by 4 bases and J by 0 bases, 6 bases remained unmatched. CDR3 bases: TGTGCCAGCAGTGGGGGGACAGGGTCTGCAACTAATGAAAAACTGTTTTTT. Protein product: CASSGGTGSATNEKLFF.

This clonotype came up a few times. The chain uses TRBV6-1 and TRBJ2-7, with a weak D call TRBD1 (6 bases). This CDR3 is built from 16 residues. Germline CDR1 reads MNHNS; CDR2 reads SASEGT. Between the trimmed V and J ends, which lost 4 bases and 5 bases, there was a span of 21 bases. CDR3 coding DNA: TGTGCCAGCAGTGTCGCCCAGGGGCGCATGGGTCACGAGCAGTACTTC. It specifies CASSVAQGRMGHEQYF.

In this sample, this clonotype turned up many times. The chain recombines TRBV28 with TRBJ1-1; 11 nucleotides line up with TRBD1. The CDR3 sequence is 17 residues long. Germline V gives CDR1 MDHEN, CDR2 SYDVKM. V was pared by 3 bases and J by 3 bases, with 9 bases of the junction left unmatched. The CDR3 DNA reads TGTGCCAGCAGTTTCTTGGACAGGGGGCGAGGAGACACTGAAGCTTTCTTT. As protein: CASSFLDRGRGDTEAFF.